Below, 20 T cell receptor beta chains from the same sample are listed, as sequenced in a study of T cell responses to AZD1222 COVID-19 vaccine. Clones were sequenced by immunoSEQ multiplex PCR, and TCRdb holds only the in-frame ones, with some missing. The sample carries some 200,000 clones, more than 80% recorded once. This sample comprised peripheral blood, obtained on day 0 of AZD1222 vaccination. All receptors derive from an adult in good health.

J is TRBJ2-2 and V is TRBV20-1; a possible D gene is TRBD2 (6 bases). The CDR3 is 11 residues long. Germline V gene data show CDR1 as DFQATT and CDR2 as SNEGSKA (reference sequence). V dropped 5 bases and J dropped 6 bases, with 7 bases sitting between them. The DNA for the CDR3 is TGCAGTGCTGCGGGGCCCGGGGAGCTGTTTTTT. Its translation: CSAAGPGELFF.

V gene TRBV29-1 combines with J gene TRBJ2-7, with a weak D call TRBD2 (5 bases). There are 12 residues in the CDR3. CDR1 and CDR2 from the germline V gene are SQVTM and ANQGSEA. V shed 4 bases and J shed 7 bases, with 14 bases lying between them. The CDR3 is CSVVSALGEQYF. CDR3 bases: TGCAGCGTTGTTTCGGCACTAGGGGAGCAGTACTTC.

The chain joins TRBV3-1 (or the pseudogene TRBV3-2) to TRBJ1-2, with D possibly matching TRBD1 (5 bases). Germline lookup yields CDR1 LGHDT and CDR2 YNNKEL (reference sequence). The V end lost 2 bases, the J end lost 5 bases, and 12 bases lay between the germline ends. There are 14 residues in the CDR3. The CDR3 region is CASSQTTPGYGYTF. CDR3 nucleotide sequence: TGTGCCAGCAGCCAAACTACCCCAGGGTATGGCTACACCTTC.

Here the CDR3 reads CSVEDRTGVGYTF. The CDR3 bases are TGCAGCGTTGAAGACCGGACAGGGGTAGGCTACACCTTC. The rearrangement uses TRBV29-1 and TRBJ1-2; 9 bases fit TRBD1. The CDR3 loop spans 13 amino acids. J gave up 8 bases and V 0 bases, and 4 bases lay outside the gene matches. CDR1 and CDR2 from the germline V gene are SQVTM and ANQGSEA.

This clone was seen a single time. This chain links TRBV6-5 with TRBJ1-1, with D perhaps TRBD1 (5 bases). CDR3 length: 14 residues. Germline values: CDR1 MNHEY, CDR2 SVGAGI. V lost 5 bases to trimming and J lost 1 base, with 11 bases between them. The CDR3 nucleotides are TGTGCCAGCAGTCTGGGACGGAAGAACACTGAAGCTTTCTTT. This translates into CASSLGRKNTEAFF.

The gene calls are TRBV10-3 and TRBJ1-2, with D tentatively TRBD1 (5 bases). Trimming took 11 bases from V and 4 from J, leaving 23 bases between them. In germline, CDR1 is ENHRY, CDR2 SYGVKD. The CDR3 length is 15 residues. CDR3: CASGDDSGDLYGYTF. The CDR3 DNA reads as TGTGCCTCGGGGGACGATTCGGGCGATCTCTATGGCTACACCTTC.

This clone appeared a single time. This chain links TRBV12-5 with TRBJ2-2, with D maybe TRBD1 (5 bases). The CDR3 has 16 residues. The germline V gene encodes CDR1 LGHNT and CDR2 FRNRAP. Trimming removed 5 bases from V and 6 bases from J, with 19 bases in between. In nucleotides, the CDR3 is TGTGCTAGTGGTCGTGGACACTTCAAGGGATCCGGGGAGCTGTTTTTT. This encodes CASGRGHFKGSGELFF.

CDR3 nucleotides: TGTGCCAGTCATCAGGGATCGGGTACTGAAGCTTTCTTT. Amino acids: CASHQGSGTEAFF. The V and J genes are TRBV6-5 and TRBJ1-1, with D maybe TRBD1 (5 bases). Germline CDR1 is MNHEY and CDR2 is SVGAGI. This CDR3 is 13 amino acids long. Trimming stripped 9 bases from V and 5 bases from J, with 16 bases between.

This chain uses TRBV6-5 with TRBJ1-1, with D possibly TRBD1 on 5 matching bases. CDR1 and CDR2 (germline): MNHEY, SVGAGI. Trimming pared 8 bases from V and 4 bases from J, leaving 17 bases between. The CDR3 contains 14 residues. This CDR3 reads CASAFGHQATEAFF. In DNA, the CDR3 is TGTGCCAGCGCATTCGGACACCAGGCCACTGAAGCTTTCTTT.

J is TRBJ1-5 and V is TRBV27; weak D call: TRBD1 (5 bases). Germline CDR1 reads MNHEY; CDR2 reads SMNVEV (reference sequence). The CDR3 has 13 residues. Trimming removed 6 bases at V and 5 bases at J, with 11 bases between. CDR3 bases: TGTGCCAGCAGCCAGACAGTCCATCAGCCCCAGCATTTT. The encoded protein is CASSQTVHQPQHF.

This chain links TRBV7-2 with TRBJ1-6; 8 bases agree with TRBD1. V lost 5 bases to trimming and J lost 7 bases; unmatched junction nucleotides: 7. CDR3 length: 15 amino acids. The germline gives CDR1 SGHTA, CDR2 FQGNSA. CDR3: CASSGQGAGNSPLHF. The CDR3 DNA reads TGTGCCAGCAGCGGCCAGGGGGCTGGGAATTCACCCCTCCACTTT.

The rearrangement uses TRBV7-9 and TRBJ2-7; D not resolved. Germline CDR1 and CDR2: SEHNR and FQNEAQ (reference sequence). The CDR3 is made up of 13 amino acids. The ends were cut back, 3 bases at V and 1 base at J, with 7 bases in the middle. CDR3 region: CASSLTDSYEQYF. Written as DNA, the CDR3 is TGTGCCAGCAGCTTGACGGATTCCTACGAGCAGTACTTC. The complete variable domain, with remaining parts taken from reference TRBV7-9 and TRBJ2-7, reads DTGVSQNPRHKITKRGQNVTFRCDPISEHNRLYWYRQTLGQGPEFLTYFQNEAQLEKSRLLSDRFSAERPKGSFSTLEIQRTEQGDSAMYLCASSLTDSYEQYFGPGTRLTVT.

The rearrangement joins TRBV2 to TRBJ2-3; D unresolved. Germline V lookup: CDR1 SNHLY, CDR2 FYNNEI. Trimming removed 5 bases at V and 6 bases at J, with 15 bases between. The CDR3 spans 14 residues. This chain's CDR3 is CASSPIVGWDTQYF. DNA for the CDR3: TGTGCCAGCAGTCCTATCGTAGGGTGGGATACGCAGTATTTT.

CDR3: CASTDSSGNTIYF. In DNA form, the CDR3 reads TGTGCCAGTACGGATAGCTCTGGAAACACCATATATTTT. The chain uses TRBV3-1 (or the pseudogene TRBV3-2) and TRBJ1-3; no reliable D call. V lost 9 bases, J lost 0 bases, and 9 bases lay in between. The CDR3 covers 13 residues. CDR1 LGHDT and CDR2 YNNKEL come from the germline V gene (reference sequence).

This rearrangement joins TRBV10-2 to TRBJ1-1, with D possibly matching TRBD1 (5 bases). The CDR3 length is 12 residues. V was shortened by 5 bases and J by 1 base, with 5 bases between the two germline ends. Per the germline V gene, CDR1 is WSHSY and CDR2 is SAAADI. Here the CDR3 reads CASSTGNTEAFF. The CDR3 DNA is TGCGCCAGCAGTACAGGGAACACTGAAGCTTTCTTT.

This chain connects TRBV7-7 to TRBJ2-5; tentatively, D is TRBD1 (6 bases). Per germline, CDR1 SSHAT and CDR2 FNYEAQ (reference sequence). V was cut by 5 bases and J by 2 bases, with 15 bases left in between. This CDR3 has 15 amino acids. The CDR3 coding sequence is TGTGCCAGCAGCCTAACAGGGACAAGGCAAGAGACCCAGTACTTC. The encoded protein is CASSLTGTRQETQYF.

The chain couples TRBV7-9 to TRBJ2-1, with 7 bases aligning to TRBD2. The CDR3 loop spans 19 amino acids. V shed 5 bases and J 0 bases; nucleotides not matched to a gene: 16. Germline-derived CDR1 and CDR2 are SEHNR and FQNEAQ (reference sequence). CDR3 nucleotides: TGTGCCAGCAGCGTCAGCTTTAGGGAAGCGGGGATCTCCTACAATGAGCAGTTCTTC. This sequence encodes CASSVSFREAGISYNEQFF.

The chain employs TRBV11-2 and TRBJ1-4; TRBD1 matches at 7 bases. Germline-derived CDR1 and CDR2 are SGHAT and FQNNGV. This CDR3 is 15 amino acids long. Trimming removed 5 bases from V and 3 bases from J; junction bases left unmatched: 6. The CDR3 here is CASSGRDSSNEKLFF. CDR3 sequence (DNA): TGTGCCAGCAGCGGCCGGGACAGTTCTAATGAAAAACTGTTTTTT.

The CDR3 DNA follows: TGTGCCAGCAGTCTGGGTCGGGAGACCCAGTACTTC. Translation gives CASSLGRETQYF. The rearrangement joins TRBV12-3 or TRBV12-4 to TRBJ2-5; D unresolved. The length of the CDR3 is 12 residues. Between the trimmed V and J ends, which lost 5 bases and 5 bases, there was a span of 9 bases.

Note on this clone: Its ends do not fully match the called genes, so a read error is possible. The chain joins TRBV29-1 to TRBJ2-2; maybe TRBD2 (5 bases). The CDR3 is 15 amino acids. Germline V gene sequence: CDR1 SQVTM, CDR2 ANQGSEA. CDR3 in DNA: TGCAGCATTGAGGGCGAGGGTATTAACACCGGGGAGCTGTTTTTT. Its protein is CSIEGEGINTGELFF.